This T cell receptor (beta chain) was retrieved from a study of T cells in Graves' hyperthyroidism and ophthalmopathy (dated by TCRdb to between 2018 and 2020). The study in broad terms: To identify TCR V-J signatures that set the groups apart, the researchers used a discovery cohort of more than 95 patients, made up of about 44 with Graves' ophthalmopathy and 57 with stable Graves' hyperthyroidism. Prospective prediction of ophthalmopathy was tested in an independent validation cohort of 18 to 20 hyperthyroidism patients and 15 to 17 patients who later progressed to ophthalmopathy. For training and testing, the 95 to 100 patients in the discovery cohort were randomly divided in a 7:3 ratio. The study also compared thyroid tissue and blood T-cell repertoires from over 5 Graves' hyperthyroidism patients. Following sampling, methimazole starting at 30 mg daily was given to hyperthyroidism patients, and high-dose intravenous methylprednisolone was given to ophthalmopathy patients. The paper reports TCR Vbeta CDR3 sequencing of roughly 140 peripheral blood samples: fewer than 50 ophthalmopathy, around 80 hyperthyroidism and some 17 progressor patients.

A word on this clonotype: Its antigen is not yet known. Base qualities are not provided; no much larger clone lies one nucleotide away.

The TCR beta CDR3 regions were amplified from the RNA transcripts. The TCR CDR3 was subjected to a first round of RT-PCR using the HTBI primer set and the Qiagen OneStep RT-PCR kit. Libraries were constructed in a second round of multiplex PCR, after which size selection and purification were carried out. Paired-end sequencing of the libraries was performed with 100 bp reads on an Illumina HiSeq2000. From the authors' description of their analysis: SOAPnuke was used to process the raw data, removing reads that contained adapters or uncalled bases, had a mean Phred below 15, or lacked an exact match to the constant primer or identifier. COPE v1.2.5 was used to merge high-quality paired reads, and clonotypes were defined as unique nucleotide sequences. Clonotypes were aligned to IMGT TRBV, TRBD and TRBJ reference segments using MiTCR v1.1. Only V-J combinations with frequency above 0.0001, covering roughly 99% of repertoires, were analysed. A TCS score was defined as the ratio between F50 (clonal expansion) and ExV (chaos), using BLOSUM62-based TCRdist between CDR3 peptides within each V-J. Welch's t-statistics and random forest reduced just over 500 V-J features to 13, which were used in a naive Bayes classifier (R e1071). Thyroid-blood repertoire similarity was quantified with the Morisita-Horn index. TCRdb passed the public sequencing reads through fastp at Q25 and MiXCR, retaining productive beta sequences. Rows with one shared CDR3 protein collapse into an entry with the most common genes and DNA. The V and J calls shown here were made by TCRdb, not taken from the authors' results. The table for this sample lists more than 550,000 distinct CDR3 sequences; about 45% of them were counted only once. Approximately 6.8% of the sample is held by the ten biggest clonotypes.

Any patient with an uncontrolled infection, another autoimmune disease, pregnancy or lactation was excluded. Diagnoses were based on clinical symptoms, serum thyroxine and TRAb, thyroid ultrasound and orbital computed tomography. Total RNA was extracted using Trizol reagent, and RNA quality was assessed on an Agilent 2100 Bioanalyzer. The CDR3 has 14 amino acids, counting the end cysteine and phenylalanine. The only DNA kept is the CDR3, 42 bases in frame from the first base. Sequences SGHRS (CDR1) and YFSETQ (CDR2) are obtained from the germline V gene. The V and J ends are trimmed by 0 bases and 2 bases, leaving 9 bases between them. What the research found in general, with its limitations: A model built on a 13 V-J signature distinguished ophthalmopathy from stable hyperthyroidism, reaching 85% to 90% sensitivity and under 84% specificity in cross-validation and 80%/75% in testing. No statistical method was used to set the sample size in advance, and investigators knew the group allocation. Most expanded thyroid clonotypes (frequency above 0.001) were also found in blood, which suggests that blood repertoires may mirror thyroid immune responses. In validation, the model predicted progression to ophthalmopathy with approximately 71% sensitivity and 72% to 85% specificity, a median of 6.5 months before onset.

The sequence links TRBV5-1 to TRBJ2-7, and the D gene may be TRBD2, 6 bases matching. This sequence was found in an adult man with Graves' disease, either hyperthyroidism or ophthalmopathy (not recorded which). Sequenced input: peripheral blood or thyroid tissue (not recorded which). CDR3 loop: CASSLAAGPYEQYF. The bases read TGCGCCAGCAGCTTGGCCGCGGGGCCCTACGAGCAGTACTTC.